Below, one TCR beta chain is given with its context. These data belong to a study of blood T cell repertoires in COVID-19. Data came from immunoSEQ multiplex PCR; TCRdb stores just in-frame clones and leaves some out. Of under 350,000 clones in the sample, just over 85% are singletons; the top ten hold approximately 4.6%. Germline V gene data show CDR1 as SGHRS and CDR2 as YFSETQ. The V and J ends lost 3 bases and 5 bases, in that order; junction bases with no gene match: 10. CDR3 length: 16 amino acids. Sequencing was done on a sample of PBMCs or T cells enriched from blood (not recorded which). The chain recombines TRBV5-1 with TRBJ1-4; 7 nucleotides line up with TRBD1. The TCR originated in a woman aged 40 to 55 with acute COVID-19. CDR3 loop: CASSWENRGENEKLFF. CDR3 bases: TGCGCCAGCAGCTGGGAAAACAGGGGAGAGAATGAAAAACTGTTTTTT.